The clone carrying this T cell receptor beta chain was found a few times. The antigen is unknown. Clones were sequenced by immunoSEQ multiplex PCR, and TCRdb holds only the in-frame ones, with some missing. The data show approximately 50,000 clones, almost 85% seen once. Per germline, CDR1 MNHNS and CDR2 SASEGT. V shed 5 bases and J shed 4 bases, with 11 bases lying between them. The CDR3 contains 14 residues. This sample stems from a study of radiotherapy plus CTLA-4 blockade in lung cancer. Study summary: Objective responses were observed in around a sixth of patients, and disease control was achieved by about 30%.

Study-wide results and limits: In blood, early T cell clone dynamics reportedly predicted response best, together with interferon-beta. TCR clones from tumors expanded in blood after radiotherapy plus ipilimumab.

Patients had chemo-refractory metastatic non-small-cell lung cancer and received focal radiation plus CTLA-4 blockade that used ipilimumab. This receptor was obtained from a human donor with non-small cell lung cancer whose response to radiotherapy plus ipilimumab could not be evaluated. This specimen consisted of peripheral blood, obtained from a patient treated with radiotherapy plus ipilimumab. J is TRBJ2-2 and V is TRBV6-1; weak D call: TRBD2 (5 bases). As DNA, the CDR3 is TGTGCCAGCAGTTGGGCTGGAGGCACCGGGGAGCTGTTTTTT. Protein product: CASSWAGGTGELFF.